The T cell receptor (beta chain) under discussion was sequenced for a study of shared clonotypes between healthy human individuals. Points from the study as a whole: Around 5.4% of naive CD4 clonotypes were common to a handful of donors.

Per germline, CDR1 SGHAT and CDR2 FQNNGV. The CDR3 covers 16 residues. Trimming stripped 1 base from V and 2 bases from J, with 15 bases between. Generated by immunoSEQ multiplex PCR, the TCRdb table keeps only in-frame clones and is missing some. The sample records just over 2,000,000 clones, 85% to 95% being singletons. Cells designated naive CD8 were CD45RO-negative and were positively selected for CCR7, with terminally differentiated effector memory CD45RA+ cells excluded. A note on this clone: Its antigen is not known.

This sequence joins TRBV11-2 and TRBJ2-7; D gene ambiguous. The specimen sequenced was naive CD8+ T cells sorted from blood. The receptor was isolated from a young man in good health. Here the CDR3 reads CASSLAPPINTYEQYF. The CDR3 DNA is TGTGCCAGCAGCTTAGCCCCCCCCATTAACACCTACGAGCAGTACTTC.